The clone carrying this T cell receptor (beta chain) was seen many times. This sample stems from a study of T-cell reconstitution after alpha-beta-depleted transplantation in children. V gave up 6 bases and J gave up 4 bases, with 11 bases separating them. The CDR3 loop spans 13 amino acids. Germline CDR1 and CDR2: MDHEN and SYDVKM. TCRbeta library preparation incorporated unique molecular identifiers. TCRdb re-called the PCR reads with MiXCR, one entry per CDR3 protein. The repertoire has 350,000 to 400,000 distinct CDR3 sequences, about 14% of them found once; the top ten carry 3.5% to 4.5%. Sample: PBMCs, taken from the stem cell graft. The TCR originated in a human donor who donated a stem cell graft to a child with Fanconi anemia. V gene TRBV28 combines with J gene TRBJ2-3, with D unclear. The CDR3 DNA reads TGTGCCAGCAGCGACCCTCCGGCAGATACGCAGTATTTT. This translates into CASSDPPADTQYF.